This T cell receptor beta chain was found in a study of breast tumors, draining lymph nodes, adjacent tissues. Study-level points and caveats: Tumor TCR diversity was below lymph nodes but above nontumor tissue. Tumor T cell lymph node origin was a supported hypothesis, not proven.

Samples came from axillary lymph nodes draining the breast cancer. Using its own MiXCR run on the multiplex PCR reads, TCRdb lists one record per CDR3 protein. The sample has about 89,000 distinct CDR3 sequences, approximately 30% seen once. The germline CDR1 and CDR2 sequences are SGHTA and FQGNSA. The ends were cut back, 3 bases at V and 0 bases at J, with 11 bases in the middle. The CDR3 is 15 residues long. This clonotype was seen at least ten times. Its antigen is currently unknown. The source material was axillary lymph node tissue. J is TRBJ1-2 and V is TRBV7-2; D gene ambiguous. The sequence came from a female donor with breast cancer. Some clones in this sample may be carry-over from other donors' samples. DNA for the CDR3: TGTGCCAGCAGCTTCTCGGCCAATACTAACTATGGCTACACCTTC. This codes for CASSFSANTNYGYTF.